The 11 T cell receptor beta chains in this list originate from one sample, sequenced in a study of T cells in Graves' hyperthyroidism and ophthalmopathy. The investigators amplified TCR beta CDR3 regions from RNA transcripts. HTBI primers were the set used in a first-round RT-PCR of the TCR CDR3. TCRdb re-analysed the multiplex PCR reads in MiXCR, keeping a single row per CDR3 protein. This sample yields about 350,000 distinct CDR3 sequences, of which approximately 15% are seen a single time; approximately 25% belongs to the top ten. Sequenced: blood. The receptors stem from a woman younger than 45 with Graves' hyperthyroidism.

The J gene is TRBJ1-5, the V gene TRBV2, with unresolved D. The germline CDR1 and CDR2 sequences are SNHLY and FYNNEI. V gave up 1 base and J gave up 16 bases, with 11 bases separating them. This CDR3 has 11 amino acids. The DNA of the CDR3 is TGTGCCAGCAGTGAAGGTTTCAGTGTTCATTTT. Its protein is CASSEGFSVHF.

The rearrangement links TRBV20-1 to TRBJ1-2, with D maybe TRBD1 (6 bases). This CDR3 has 14 residues. Germline V gene sequence: CDR1 DFQATT, CDR2 SNEGSKA (reference sequence). Trimming left V 3 bases short and J 3 bases short, with 14 bases between. The chain's CDR3 is CSARRGRPYYGYTF. The CDR3 region has the DNA TGCAGTGCTAGGCGGGGGCGGCCCTACTATGGCTACACCTTC.

This clonotype came up many times. The genes are TRBV7-2 and TRBJ2-7, with 10 nucleotides matching TRBD2. V shed 5 bases and J 4 bases; nucleotides not matched to a gene: 11. Germline CDR1 reads SGHTA; CDR2 reads FQGNSA. This CDR3 comprises 16 residues. CDR3 residues: CASSQRASGSFYEQYF. In nucleotides, the CDR3 is TGTGCCAGCAGCCAGAGGGCTAGCGGGAGTTTTTACGAGCAGTACTTC.

The J gene is TRBJ1-4, the V gene TRBV28; D might be TRBD1 (5 bases). The CDR3 has 11 amino acids. The V and J ends lost 7 bases and 12 bases respectively, with 12 bases between them. Germline V lookup: CDR1 MDHEN, CDR2 SYDVKM. As DNA, the CDR3 is TGTGCCAGCACAAAGGGACGACAACTGTTTTTT. Translating it yields CASTKGRQLFF.

This clonotype was seen at least ten times. CDR3 sequence: CASSLDRNTGELFF. DNA for the CDR3: TGTGCCAGCAGCTTAGACCGTAACACCGGGGAGCTGTTTTTT. The chain recombines TRBV11-3 with TRBJ2-2; D is undetermined. The CDR3 is 14 amino acids. Germline V gives CDR1 SGHNT, CDR2 YENEEA. Trimming removed 0 bases at V and 2 bases at J, with 4 bases between.

This clonotype was recorded a few times. In DNA form, the CDR3 reads TGCGCCAGCAGCTTAAGGCTAGCCACCAACGAGCAGTACTTC. This translates into CASSLRLATNEQYF. The V and J genes are TRBV5-1 and TRBJ2-7, with D tentatively TRBD2 (5 bases). CDR1 and CDR2 from the germline V gene are SGHRS and YFSETQ. The length of the CDR3 is 14 residues. The V end was cut by 2 bases, the J end by 5 bases, with 14 bases between.

The chain carries TRBV20-1 and TRBJ2-7; 9 bases align to TRBD2. The CDR3 has 14 amino acids. V shed 8 bases, J shed 4 bases, and the junction held 12 bases outside the gene matches. CDR1 is DFQATT, CDR2 SNEGSKA, per germline (reference sequence). CDR3 sequence (DNA): TGCAGTCTGGTGCTAGCGGGAAAGAGGTACGAGCAGTACTTC. The encoded protein is CSLVLAGKRYEQYF.

About this clonotype: The junction does not match germline at one end; this may be a read error. The rearrangement joins TRBV11-2 to TRBJ1-6; D unresolved. The CDR3 length is 16 residues. Germline V gene lookup returns CDR1 SGHAT and CDR2 FQNNGV. This CDR3 reads CANSSPGSTVNSPLHF. Here the CDR3 DNA reads TGTGCCAACAGCTCTCCGGGCTCCACAGTCAATTCACCCCTCCACTTT.

This clonotype was detected many times. This chain links TRBV28 with TRBJ1-2, with a possible D match to TRBD1 (5 bases). The V end lost 5 bases, the J end lost 0 bases, and 16 bases lay between the germline ends. Looked up from germline, CDR1 is MDHEN and CDR2 is SYDVKM. The CDR3 runs 16 residues. The CDR3 is CASSSRVAHPNYGYTF. CDR3 DNA: TGTGCCAGCAGTAGCAGGGTGGCTCATCCTAACTATGGCTACACCTTC.

At least ten counts were recorded for this clonotype. V and J are TRBV20-1 and TRBJ2-5, with D tentatively TRBD2 (5 bases). V was clipped by 3 bases and J by 2 bases, with 7 bases between them. Germline assignment: CDR1 DFQATT and CDR2 SNEGSKA (reference sequence). CDR3 length: 12 amino acids. The CDR3 loop reads CSARREQETQYF. CDR3 DNA sequence: TGCAGTGCTAGGAGGGAACAAGAGACCCAGTACTTC.

This clonotype was observed at least ten times. The chain links TRBV28 to TRBJ1-1; D gene uncertain. V lost 5 bases and J 1 base, leaving 8 bases between the germline ends. The CDR3 spans 13 residues. CDR1 MDHEN and CDR2 SYDVKM come from the germline V gene. CDR3 protein: CASSRRRNTEAFF. CDR3 sequence (DNA): TGTGCCAGCAGTCGAAGGAGGAACACTGAAGCTTTCTTT.